The TCR beta chain under discussion was sequenced for a study of T cells in Graves' hyperthyroidism and ophthalmopathy. General study points: Onset of ophthalmopathy came a median approximately 6.8 months after the model predicted it.

Disease duration under 2 months; hyperthyroidism patients were aged 18 to 65. Investigators excluded patients with uncontrolled infection, other autoimmune disease, pregnancy or lactation. Concerning this clonotype: Its antigen remains unidentified.

V dropped 5 bases and J dropped 7 bases, with 18 bases sitting between them. Germline-derived CDR1 and CDR2 are SGHRS and YFSETQ. This CDR3 spans 15 amino acids. Template material for amplifying TCR beta CDR3 regions consisted of RNA transcripts. First-round RT-PCR of the TCR CDR3 relied on the HTBI primer set. TCRdb used MiXCR to reprocess the multiplex PCR reads, holding one entry per CDR3 protein. The sample includes hundreds of thousands of distinct CDR3 sequences, roughly 46% of them seen just once. V gene TRBV5-1 combines with J gene TRBJ1-4; no reliable D call. The sequence derives from a woman between 18 and 29 years old with Graves' hyperthyroidism. Sequencing input: peripheral blood or thyroid tissue (not recorded which). The CDR3 nucleotides read TGCGCCAGCAGTTCTTCACTGGGGTCTGTTGAAAAACTGTTTTTT. Protein product: CASSSSLGSVEKLFF. Based on the CDR3 plus reference TRBV5-1 and TRBJ1-4, the full variable domain is KAGVTQTPRYLIKTRGQQVTLSCSPISGHRSVSWYQQTPGQGLQFLFEYFSETQRNKGNFPGRFSGRQFSNSRSEMNVSTLELGDSALYLCASSSSLGSVEKLFFGSGTQLSVL.